This entry concerns a single TCR beta chain. V lost 0 bases, J lost 5 bases, and 2 bases stayed unmatched. Germline V lookup: CDR1 SGHRS, CDR2 YFSETQ. CDR3 size: 15 residues. The data derive from a study of control samples from healthy donors and cancer patients. The assay was immunoSEQ multiplex PCR, and TCRdb's table has in-frame clones only and misses some. Of about 44,000 clones listed, roughly 86% are singletons. The sample was PBMCs. The clonotype comes from a woman in her fifties or sixties with lung cancer. The rearrangement joins TRBV5-1 to TRBJ1-4, with 9 bases fitting TRBD1. The chain's CDR3 is CASSLGDRANEKLFF. The CDR3 DNA reads TGCGCCAGCAGCTTGGGGGACAGGGCAAATGAAAAACTGTTTTTT.